This T cell receptor (beta chain) comes out of a study of neoadjuvant anti-PD-1 for oral cavity cancer. Study results and limitations: Each response group had just a few patients in TCR analyses. Post-nivolumab, blood T cell clonality was significantly elevated in non-responders.

The V gene's germline CDR1 is SGHRS and CDR2 YFSETQ. The CDR3 runs 16 residues. V lost 3 bases and J lost 4, with 16 bases in between. Profiling relied on immunoSEQ multiplex PCR, and the TCRdb table lists in-frame clones only, not all of them. The sample contains tens of thousands of clones, about 90% of which appear only once. Time point of the sample: after neoadjuvant nivolumab, at surgical resection. Patients were newly diagnosed with stage II-IVA oral cavity squamous cell carcinoma without prior systemic or radiation treatment. For this clone: Its antigen is unknown.

The TCR originated in a person aged 35-79 years with oral cavity squamous cell carcinoma. The chain employs TRBV5-1 and TRBJ1-4; D call uncertain. The sequencing here drew on PBMCs, taken after nivolumab (anti-PD-1) treatment. CDR3: CASSSLLRRDNEKLFF. The CDR3 DNA sequence: TGCGCCAGCAGCTCTTTACTCAGGAGAGATAATGAAAAACTGTTTTTT.